The clone carrying this TCR beta chain appeared a single time. The antigen is unknown. Trimming took 11 bases from V and 5 from J; bases not matched to a gene: 11. CDR1 MNHEY and CDR2 SVGAGI come from the germline V gene. The CDR3 is 15 amino acids. About 40,000 productive templates were obtained per sample on average. Sequencing used immunoSEQ multiplex PCR; TCRdb keeps in-frame clones, though not all of them. The sample includes 10,000 or so clones, roughly three quarters seen only once; the top ten take around 50%. This sample was taken from a study of STAT3 mutations in large granular lymphocyte leukemia. Study-wide results and caveats: Treatment regimens differed across patients between samplings. In T-cell large granular lymphocyte leukemia, about half of patients showed multiple immunodominant subclonotypes. After therapy, about 30% of the 18 patients switched clonotypes, all new clones STAT3 wild type.

This chain uses TRBV6-5 with TRBJ2-2; TRBD2 matches 10 bases. Sequencing was performed on peripheral blood mononuclear cells. The source of this sequence is a man between 60 and 75 years old with T-cell large granular lymphocyte leukemia. Some clones in this sample may be carry-over from other donors' samples. DNA for the CDR3: TGTGCCGCAAGCGGGAGGGCCCTGGGTACCGGGGAGCTGTTTTTT. The encoded protein is CAASGRALGTGELFF.